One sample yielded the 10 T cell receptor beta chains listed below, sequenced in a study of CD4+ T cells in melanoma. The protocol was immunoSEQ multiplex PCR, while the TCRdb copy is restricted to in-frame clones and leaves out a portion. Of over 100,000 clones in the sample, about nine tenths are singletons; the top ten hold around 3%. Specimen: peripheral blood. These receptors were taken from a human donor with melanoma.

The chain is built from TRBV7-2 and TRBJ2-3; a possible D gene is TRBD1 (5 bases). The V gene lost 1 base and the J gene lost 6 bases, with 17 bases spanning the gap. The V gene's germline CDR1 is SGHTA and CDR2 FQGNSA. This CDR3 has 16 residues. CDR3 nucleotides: TGTGCCAGCAGCTTAGTGTCAGGGTGGGGCTCTGATACGCAGTATTTT. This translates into CASSLVSGWGSDTQYF.

The CDR3 sequence is CASSPRGGEQYF. DNA of the CDR3: TGTGCCAGCTCACCACGCGGTGGCGAGCAGTACTTC. The rearrangement uses TRBV18 and TRBJ2-7, with unresolved D. The V end lost 1 base, the J end lost 6 bases, and 7 bases lay between the germline ends. CDR1 is KGHSH and CDR2 is LQKENI in the germline V gene. This CDR3 has 12 amino acids.

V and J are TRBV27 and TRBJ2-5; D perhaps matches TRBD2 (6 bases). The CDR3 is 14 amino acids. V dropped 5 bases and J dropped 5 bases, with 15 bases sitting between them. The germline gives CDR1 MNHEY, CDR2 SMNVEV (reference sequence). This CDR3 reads CASSLTGAEETQYF. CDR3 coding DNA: TGTGCCAGCAGTCTGACGGGAGCGGAGGAGACCCAGTACTTC.

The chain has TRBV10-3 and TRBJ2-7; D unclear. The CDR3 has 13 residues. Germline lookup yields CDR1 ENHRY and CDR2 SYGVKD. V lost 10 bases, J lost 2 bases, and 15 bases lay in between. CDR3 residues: CATCPEEPYEQYF. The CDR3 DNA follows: TGTGCCACCTGCCCTGAAGAACCCTACGAGCAGTACTTC.

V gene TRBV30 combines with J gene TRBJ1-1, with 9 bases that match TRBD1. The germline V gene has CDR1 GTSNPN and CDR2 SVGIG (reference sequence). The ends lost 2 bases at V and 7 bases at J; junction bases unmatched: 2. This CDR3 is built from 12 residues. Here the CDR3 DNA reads TGTGCCTGGAGTAACAGGGGGCATGAAGCTTTCTTT. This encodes CAWSNRGHEAFF.

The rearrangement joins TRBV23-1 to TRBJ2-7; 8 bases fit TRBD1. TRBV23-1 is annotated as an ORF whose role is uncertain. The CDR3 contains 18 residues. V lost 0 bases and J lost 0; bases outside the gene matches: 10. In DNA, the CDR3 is TGCGCCAGCAGTCAATCCCGGGCCAGGGGGCCGAGCTCCTACGAGCAGTACTTC. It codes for CASSQSRARGPSSYEQYF.

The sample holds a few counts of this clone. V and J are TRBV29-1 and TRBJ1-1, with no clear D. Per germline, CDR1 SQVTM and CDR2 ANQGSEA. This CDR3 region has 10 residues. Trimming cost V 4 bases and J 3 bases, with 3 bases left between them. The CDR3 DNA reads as TGCAGCGTTGGAGACACTGAAGCTTTCTTT. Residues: CSVGDTEAFF.

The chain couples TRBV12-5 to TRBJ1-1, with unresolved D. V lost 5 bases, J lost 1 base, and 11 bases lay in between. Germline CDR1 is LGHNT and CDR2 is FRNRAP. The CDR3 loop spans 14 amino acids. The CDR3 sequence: CASGPETRNTEAFF. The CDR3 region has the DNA TGTGCTAGTGGTCCAGAAACACGGAACACTGAAGCTTTCTTT.

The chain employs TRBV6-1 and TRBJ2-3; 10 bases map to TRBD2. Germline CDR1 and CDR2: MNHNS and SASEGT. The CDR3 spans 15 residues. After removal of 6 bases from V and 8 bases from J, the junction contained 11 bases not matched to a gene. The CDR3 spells CASSDLGVAGGTQYF. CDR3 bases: TGTGCCAGCAGCGACCTCGGGGTAGCGGGAGGTACGCAGTATTTT.

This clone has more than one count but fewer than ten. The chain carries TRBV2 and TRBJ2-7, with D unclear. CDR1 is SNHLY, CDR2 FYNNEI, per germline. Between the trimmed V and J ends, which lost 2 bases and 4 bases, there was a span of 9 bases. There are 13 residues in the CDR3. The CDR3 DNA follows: TGTGCCAGCAGTGAAAGTGGGATATACGAGCAGTACTTC. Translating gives CASSESGIYEQYF. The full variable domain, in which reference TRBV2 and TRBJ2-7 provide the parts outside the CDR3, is EPEVTQTPSHQVTQMGQEVILRCVPISNHLYFYWYRQILGQKVEFLVSFYNNEISEKSEIFDDQFSVERPDGSNFTLKIRSTKLEDSAMYFCASSESGIYEQYFGPGTRLTVT.